These 15 T cell receptor beta chains came from one sample sequenced in a study of HIV-infected patients and healthy controls. MiXCR, applied by TCRdb to the 5' RACE reads, yields one record per CDR3 protein. In the table there are roughly 70,000 distinct CDR3 sequences, about 16% of which are singletons. Sequenced material: CD4+ T cells from blood. These receptor sequences come from a human donor in good health.

This clonotype was picked up many times. Written as DNA, the CDR3 is TGCAGTGCTAGGGCCCCGGACCTAGCCAATGGCTACACCTTC. It translates to CSARAPDLANGYTF. The chain employs TRBV20-1 and TRBJ1-2; D is ambiguous. Germline CDR1 DFQATT, CDR2 SNEGSKA (reference sequence). V dropped 3 bases and J dropped 6 bases, with 17 bases sitting between them. CDR3 size: 14 residues.

This clonotype has ten or more counts. The rearrangement joins TRBV20-1 to TRBJ2-3; unclear D gene. The CDR3 sequence is 12 residues long. Trimming took off 4 bases at V and 0 bases at J, with 5 bases between the two ends. CDR1 DFQATT and CDR2 SNEGSKA come from the germline V gene (reference sequence). The CDR3 sequence: CSAIGSTDTQYF. The CDR3 DNA reads TGCAGTGCTATCGGAAGCACAGATACGCAGTATTTT.

This clonotype was seen many times. The chain employs TRBV6-6 and TRBJ2-7, with TRBD2 as a possible D gene (5 bases). The CDR3 covers 11 residues. Between the trimmed V and J ends, which lost 5 bases and 7 bases, there was a span of 9 bases. Germline CDR1 MNHNY, CDR2 SVGAGI (reference sequence). This CDR3 is CASSAGVEQYF. In nucleotides, the CDR3 is TGTGCCAGCAGTGCCGGGGTTGAGCAGTACTTC.

This clonotype was recorded many times. V is TRBV6-2 or TRBV6-3 and J is TRBJ2-5; D call uncertain. This CDR3 spans 15 amino acids. The germline CDR1 and CDR2 sequences are MNHEY and SVGEGT. V gave up 2 bases and J gave up 5 bases, with 15 bases separating them. CDR3: CASSYGIGPVETQYF. DNA for the CDR3: TGTGCCAGCAGTTACGGGATTGGCCCAGTTGAGACCCAGTACTTC.

The V gene is TRBV7-2, the J gene TRBJ1-6; D remains ambiguous. Germline V CDR1 and CDR2: SGHTA, FQGNSA. The CDR3 has 15 residues. With 2 bases removed from V and 7 bases from J, the gap between germline ends came to 12 bases. The CDR3 loop reads CASSLSYTSNSPLHF. The CDR3 DNA follows: TGTGCCAGCAGCTTATCGTACACATCGAATTCACCCCTCCACTTT. Drawing the rest from reference TRBV7-2 and TRBJ1-6, the complete variable domain is GAGVSQSPSNKVTEKGKDVELRCDPISGHTALYWYRQSLGQGLEFLIYFQGNSAPDKSGLPSDRFSAERTGGSVSTLTIQRTQQEDSAVYLCASSLSYTSNSPLHFGNGTRLTVT.

This clonotype was counted a few times. The chain joins TRBV11-2 to TRBJ2-2; D is unclear. Deletions cut 6 bases from V and 9 bases from J, with 14 bases between. Germline-derived CDR1 and CDR2 are SGHAT and FQNNGV. The CDR3 has 13 amino acids. Written as DNA, the CDR3 is TGTGCCAGCAGGTCCTTATTGCATTGGGAGCTGTTTTTT. This encodes CASRSLLHWELFF. Variable domain in full (rest from reference TRBV11-2 and TRBJ2-2): EAGVAQSPRYKIIEKRQSVAFWCNPISGHATLYWYQQILGQGPKLLIQFQNNGVVDDSQLPKDRFSAERLKGVDSTLKIQPAKLEDSAVYLCASRSLLHWELFFGEGSRLTVL.

The chain joins TRBV6-2 or TRBV6-3 to TRBJ2-7, with D unclear. The length of the CDR3 is 12 residues. Trimming removed 5 bases from V and 4 bases from J, with 9 bases in between. Germline CDR1 reads MNHEY; CDR2 reads SVGEGT. The CDR3 here is CASSHSPYEQYF. CDR3 DNA sequence: TGTGCCAGCAGTCACAGCCCTTACGAGCAGTACTTC.

CDR3: CASRGDRTNYGYTF. CDR3 sequence (DNA): TGTGCCAGCAGAGGGGACCGCACTAACTATGGCTACACCTTC. The V call is TRBV2, the J call TRBJ1-2; D perhaps matches TRBD1 (5 bases). The CDR3 runs 14 residues. V was shortened by 6 bases and J by 0 bases, with 11 bases between the two germline ends. CDR1 and CDR2 from the germline V gene are SNHLY and FYNNEI. The whole variable domain, filled in from reference TRBV2 and TRBJ1-2, reads EPEVTQTPSHQVTQMGQEVILRCVPISNHLYFYWYRQILGQKVEFLVSFYNNEISEKSEIFDDQFSVERPDGSNFTLKIRSTKLEDSAMYFCASRGDRTNYGYTFGSGTRLTVV.

This clonotype was found many times. V and J are TRBV7-9 and TRBJ2-7, with 9 bases aligning to TRBD1. Germline trimming cut 5 bases from V and 12 bases from J; bases unmatched to any gene: 11. CDR1 and CDR2 from the germline V gene are SEHNR and FQNEAQ (reference sequence). The CDR3 totals 13 residues. CDR3 DNA: TGTGCCAGCAGCCCCGGGACAGGGATGCCTTGGTACTTC. Its translation is CASSPGTGMPWYF. Full variable domain (rest looked up from reference TRBV7-9 and TRBJ2-7): DTGVSQNPRHKITKRGQNVTFRCDPISEHNRLYWYRQTLGQGPEFLTYFQNEAQLEKSRLLSDRFSAERPKGSFSTLEIQRTEQGDSAMYLCASSPGTGMPWYFGPGTRLTVT.

The table lists this clonotype with many counts. The rearrangement links TRBV4-3 to TRBJ1-3, with unresolved D. The germline gives CDR1 LGHNA, CDR2 YSLEER. The V gene lost 0 bases and the J gene lost 4 bases, with 10 bases spanning the gap. This CDR3 region has 15 residues. CDR3 nucleotides: TGCGCCAGCAGCCAAGATACAAGTGCAGGAAACACCATATATTTT. As protein: CASSQDTSAGNTIYF.

The table lists this clonotype with a few counts. This chain links TRBV12-3 or TRBV12-4 with TRBJ1-1; tentative D call: TRBD1 (6 bases). This CDR3 region has 16 residues. The V gene lost 1 base and the J gene lost 8 bases, with 20 bases spanning the gap. CDR3 nucleotide sequence: TGTGCCAGCAGTTTAGGGGGACGACAGGCGCCTCGGGAAGCTTTCTTT. The encoded protein is CASSLGGRQAPREAFF.

The CDR3 protein is CASSPSSGVAFF. The CDR3 nucleotides read TGTGCCAGCAGCCCATCCAGCGGGGTGGCTTTCTTT. V and J are TRBV14 and TRBJ1-1, with no clear D. V was cut by 4 bases and J by 11 bases, with 14 bases left in between. CDR3 length equals 12 residues. The V gene's germline CDR1 is SGHDN and CDR2 FVKESK.

The chain joins TRBV29-1 to TRBJ2-1; tentative D call: TRBD2 (6 bases). The CDR3 loop spans 14 amino acids. CDR1 is SQVTM, CDR2 ANQGSEA, per germline. Trimming removed 3 bases from V and 6 bases from J, with 15 bases in between. The CDR3 is CSVEYGLSLNEQFF. The CDR3 region has the DNA TGCAGCGTTGAGTACGGACTATCGCTCAATGAGCAGTTCTTC.

This chain connects TRBV27 to TRBJ1-2, with 8 bases aligning to TRBD1. Germline-derived CDR1 and CDR2 are MNHEY and SMNVEV (reference sequence). The trim removed 6 bases at V and 4 bases at J, leaving 4 bases unmatched. This CDR3 contains 13 residues. The CDR3 is CASSPQGVYGYTF. DNA for the CDR3: TGTGCCAGCAGCCCACAGGGGGTCTATGGCTACACCTTC.

The V call is TRBV28, the J call TRBJ2-5; the D call may be TRBD1 or TRBD2 (6 bases each). V was clipped by 2 bases and J by 4 bases, with 32 bases between them. The CDR3 runs 21 residues. CDR1 and CDR2 from the germline V gene are MDHEN and SYDVKM. DNA for the CDR3: TGTGCCAGCAGTTTACGCACAAACCGTTACTTGGGGGGCCTTTCGGGAGAGACCCAGTACTTC. Protein sequence: CASSLRTNRYLGGLSGETQYF.